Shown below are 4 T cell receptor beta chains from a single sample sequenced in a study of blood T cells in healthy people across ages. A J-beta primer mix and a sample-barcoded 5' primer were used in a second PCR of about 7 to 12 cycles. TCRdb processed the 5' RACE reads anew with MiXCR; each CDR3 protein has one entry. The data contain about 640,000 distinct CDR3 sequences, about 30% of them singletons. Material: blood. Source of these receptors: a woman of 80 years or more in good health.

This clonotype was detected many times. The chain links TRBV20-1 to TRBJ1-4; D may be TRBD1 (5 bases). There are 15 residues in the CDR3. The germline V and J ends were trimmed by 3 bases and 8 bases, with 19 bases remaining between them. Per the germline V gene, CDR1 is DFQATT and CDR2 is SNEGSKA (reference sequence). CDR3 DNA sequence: TGCAGTGCTAGTAGGGACGGACGACGGGCGGAAAAACTGTTTTTT. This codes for CSASRDGRRAEKLFF.

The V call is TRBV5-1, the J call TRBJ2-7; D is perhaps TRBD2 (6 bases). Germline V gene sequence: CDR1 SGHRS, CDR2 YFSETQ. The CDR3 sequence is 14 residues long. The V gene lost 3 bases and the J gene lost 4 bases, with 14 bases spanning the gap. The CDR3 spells CASSSPGLGYEQYF. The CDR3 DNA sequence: TGCGCCAGCAGCTCACCGGGACTCGGTTACGAGCAGTACTTC.

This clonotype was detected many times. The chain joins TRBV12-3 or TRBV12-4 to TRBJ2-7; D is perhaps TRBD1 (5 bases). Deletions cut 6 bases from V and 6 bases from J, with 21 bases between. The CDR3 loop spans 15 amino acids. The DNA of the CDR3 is TGTGCCAGCAGCCCGACGATCCAGGGCACTCGCGAGCAGTACTTC. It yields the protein CASSPTIQGTREQYF.

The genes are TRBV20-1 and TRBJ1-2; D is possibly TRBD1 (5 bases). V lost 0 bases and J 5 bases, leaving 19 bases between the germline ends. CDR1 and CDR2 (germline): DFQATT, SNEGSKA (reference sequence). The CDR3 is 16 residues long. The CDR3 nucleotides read TGCAGTGCTAGAGATGCACAGCGATCGCGGGGGTATGGCTACACCTTC. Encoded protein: CSARDAQRSRGYGYTF.